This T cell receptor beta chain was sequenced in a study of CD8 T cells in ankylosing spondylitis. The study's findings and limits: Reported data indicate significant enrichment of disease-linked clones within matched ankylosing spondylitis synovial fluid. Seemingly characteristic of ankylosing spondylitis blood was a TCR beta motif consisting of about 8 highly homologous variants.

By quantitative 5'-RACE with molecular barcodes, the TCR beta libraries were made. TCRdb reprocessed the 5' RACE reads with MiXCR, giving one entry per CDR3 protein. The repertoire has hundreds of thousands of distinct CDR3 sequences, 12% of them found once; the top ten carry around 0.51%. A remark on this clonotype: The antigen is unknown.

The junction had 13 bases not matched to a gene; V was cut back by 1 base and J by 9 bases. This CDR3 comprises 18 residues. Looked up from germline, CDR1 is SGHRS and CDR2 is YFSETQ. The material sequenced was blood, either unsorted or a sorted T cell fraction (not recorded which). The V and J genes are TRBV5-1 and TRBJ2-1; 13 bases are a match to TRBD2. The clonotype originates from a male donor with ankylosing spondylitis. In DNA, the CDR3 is TGCGCCAGCAGCTTGCTTACTAGCGGGAGGGCCGGAAGTGGTGAGCAGTTCTTC. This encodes CASSLLTSGRAGSGEQFF.